Below are 27 T cell receptor beta chains sequenced from a single sample in a study of shared T cell receptors in the human thymus. Clones were sequenced by immunoSEQ multiplex PCR, and TCRdb holds only the in-frame ones, with some missing. The sample consists of more than 300,000 clones, approximately 95% of them appearing once. The source material was thymocytes. These TCRs come from a human donor.

The V gene is TRBV19, the J gene TRBJ2-7; possibly TRBD2 for D (6 bases). Germline loops: CDR1 LNHDA, CDR2 SQIVND (reference sequence). Trimming removed 4 bases at V and 7 bases at J, with 11 bases between. The CDR3 has 12 amino acids. CDR3 in amino acids: CASSNTRGEQYF. DNA for the CDR3: TGTGCCAGTAGTAATACCCGGGGGGAGCAGTACTTC.

This chain links TRBV27 with TRBJ2-2; tentatively, D is TRBD1 or TRBD2 (6 bases each). Germline loops: CDR1 MNHEY, CDR2 SMNVEV (reference sequence). Trimming removed 11 bases from V and 0 bases from J, with 13 bases in between. The CDR3 sequence is 14 residues long. As DNA, the CDR3 is TGTGCCCCCCTAAGGGGGGCGAACACCGGGGAGCTGTTTTTT. Protein: CAPLRGANTGELFF.

This rearrangement joins TRBV30 to TRBJ2-1, with D tentatively TRBD2 (5 bases). Looked up from germline, CDR1 is GTSNPN and CDR2 is SVGIG (reference sequence). The V gene lost 8 bases and the J gene lost 8 bases, with 19 bases spanning the gap. CDR3 length: 13 amino acids. CDR3 protein: CAGLGASNDEQFF. The CDR3 DNA reads as TGTGCCGGGTTAGGTGCTAGCAACGATGAGCAGTTCTTC.

The chain employs TRBV7-3 and TRBJ1-5; no definite D call. The CDR3 consists of 13 residues. V dropped 1 base and J dropped 6 bases, with 7 bases sitting between them. Germline V lookup: CDR1 SGHTA, CDR2 FQGTGA. CDR3 residues: CASSLSRGQPQHF. DNA for the CDR3: TGTGCCAGCAGCTTAAGTCGGGGTCAGCCCCAGCATTTT. Full variable domain (rest looked up from reference TRBV7-3 and TRBJ1-5): GAGVSQTPSNKVTEKGKYVELRCDPISGHTALYWYRQSLGQGPEFLIYFQGTGAADDSGLPNDRFFAVRPEGSVSTLKIQRTERGDSAVYLCASSLSRGQPQHFGDGTRLSIL.

The chain recombines TRBV6-5 with TRBJ1-2; D is unresolved. The CDR3 sequence is 11 residues long. V shed 5 bases and J shed 5 bases, with 6 bases lying between them. Germline CDR1 MNHEY, CDR2 SVGAGI. CDR3 protein: CASSEGYGYTF. The CDR3 coding sequence is TGTGCCAGCAGTGAAGGGTATGGCTACACCTTC.

This clone was picked up one time. The chain links TRBV28 to TRBJ2-1, with D unclear. V dropped 2 bases and J dropped 0 bases, with 8 bases sitting between them. This CDR3 has 15 amino acids. Germline V gene sequence: CDR1 MDHEN, CDR2 SYDVKM. In DNA, the CDR3 is TGTGCCAGCAGTTTAACGGTGCGCTCCTACAATGAGCAGTTCTTC. Its translation: CASSLTVRSYNEQFF.

This chain joins TRBV28 and TRBJ1-5; D not resolved. The germline V gene has CDR1 MDHEN and CDR2 SYDVKM. Trimming cost V 2 bases and J 4 bases, with 15 bases left between them. The CDR3 sequence is 16 residues long. Written as DNA, the CDR3 is TGTGCCAGCAGTTTAGGGCCGAGGATCGGGAATCAGCCCCAGCATTTT. As protein: CASSLGPRIGNQPQHF.

This chain connects TRBV7-8 to TRBJ2-3; 7 bases are shared with TRBD1. With 5 bases clipped from V and 3 bases from J, the junction kept 8 bases outside the gene matches. The CDR3 loop spans 15 amino acids. Germline CDR1 is SGHVS and CDR2 is FQNEAQ. DNA of the CDR3: TGTGCCAGCAGCCCGGGACAGCGGACGACAGATACGCAGTATTTT. This codes for CASSPGQRTTDTQYF.

This clone was counted only a few times. The chain joins TRBV28 to TRBJ1-5, with no clear D. Germline loops: CDR1 MDHEN, CDR2 SYDVKM. This CDR3 spans 17 amino acids. V was pared by 6 bases and J by 4 bases, with 22 bases between. The CDR3 spells CASSSVDWARPNQPQHF. For the CDR3, the DNA is TGTGCCAGCAGCTCTGTGGATTGGGCCAGACCGAATCAGCCCCAGCATTTT.

The V and J genes are TRBV7-4 and TRBJ1-1; 11 bases agree with TRBD1. This CDR3 region has 17 residues. The V and J ends lost 4 bases and 3 bases, in that order; junction bases with no gene match: 10. Per the germline V gene, CDR1 is SGHVT and CDR2 is SQSDAQ. CDR3 residues: CASSSLDRGHIHTEAFF. In nucleotides, the CDR3 is TGTGCCAGCAGCTCCTTGGACAGGGGGCATATCCACACTGAAGCTTTCTTT. The whole variable domain, filled in from reference TRBV7-4 and TRBJ1-1, reads GAGVSQSPRYKVAKRGRDVALRCDSISGHVTLYWYRQTLGQGSEVLTYSQSDAQRDKSGRPSGRFSAERPERSVSTLKIQRTEQGDSAVYLCASSSLDRGHIHTEAFFGQGTRLTVV.

The chain joins TRBV25-1 to TRBJ1-4, with 10 bases aligning to TRBD1. Germline V lookup: CDR1 MGHDK, CDR2 SYGVNS. This CDR3 region has 17 residues. With 5 bases clipped from V and 3 bases from J, the junction kept 9 bases outside the gene matches. The CDR3 DNA reads as TGTGCCAGCAGTCGGACAGGGGGGATAGGGTCTAATGAAAAACTGTTTTTT. Amino acid sequence: CASSRTGGIGSNEKLFF.

This chain's CDR3 is CASSQDRCTKPPKEQYF. CDR3 coding DNA: TGCGCCAGCAGCCAAGATAGGTGCACAAAACCCCCCAAGGAGCAGTACTTC. The chain has TRBV4-3 and TRBJ2-7; no firm D call. This CDR3 contains 17 residues. Per germline, CDR1 LGHNA and CDR2 YSLEER. The V gene lost 0 bases and the J gene lost 7 bases, with 22 bases spanning the gap.

The genes are TRBV29-1 and TRBJ1-2, with D perhaps TRBD1 (6 bases). Looked up from germline, CDR1 is SQVTM and CDR2 is ANQGSEA. Trimming took 6 bases from V and 7 from J, leaving 18 bases between them. The CDR3 loop spans 13 amino acids. DNA for the CDR3: TGCAGCGTCGAGCCAGGGGAGAGGGTTGGCTACACCTTC. Encoded protein: CSVEPGERVGYTF.

This clone was detected only a few times. Distinct nucleotide sequences in the sample also encode this CDR3. This chain joins TRBV27 and TRBJ2-2; no firm D call. Germline-derived CDR1 and CDR2 are MNHEY and SMNVEV (reference sequence). Trimming left V 5 bases short and J 2 bases short, with 3 bases between. The CDR3 is made up of 12 amino acids. The DNA of the CDR3 is TGTGCCAGCAGTCCCAACACCGGGGAGCTGTTTTTT. Protein product: CASSPNTGELFF.

V and J are TRBV7-2 and TRBJ2-1; D unclear. V lost 5 bases, J lost 7 bases, and 15 bases lay in between. The CDR3 runs 14 residues. CDR1 and CDR2 from the germline V gene are SGHTA and FQGNSA. CDR3 sequence: CASSPRPGLNEQFF. The CDR3 coding sequence is TGTGCCAGCAGCCCCAGGCCCGGCCTGAATGAGCAGTTCTTC.

V and J are TRBV2 and TRBJ2-2; 8 bases line up with TRBD1. The length of the CDR3 is 17 residues. V lost 3 bases to trimming and J lost 6 bases; unmatched junction nucleotides: 12. CDR1 is SNHLY, CDR2 FYNNEI, per germline. CDR3 residues: CASSDRGQGGGPGELFF. The CDR3 DNA follows: TGTGCCAGCAGTGACCGAGGACAGGGAGGTGGCCCCGGGGAGCTGTTTTTT.

The chain joins TRBV4-1 to TRBJ2-5; 12 nucleotides line up with TRBD2. Looked up from germline, CDR1 is MGHRA and CDR2 is YSYEKL. CDR3 length equals 19 residues. The V and J ends lost 0 bases and 4 bases, in that order; junction bases with no gene match: 12. CDR3 protein: CASSQDPVASGRDGETQYF. CDR3 coding DNA: TGCGCCAGCAGCCAAGATCCGGTAGCTAGCGGGAGGGACGGAGAGACCCAGTACTTC.

In this sample, this clone turned up once. The CDR3 region has the DNA TGTGCCAGCAGTTTAGGTCGGAGCGGGCCCACCTACAATGAGCAGTTCTTC. Translated, it gives CASSLGRSGPTYNEQFF. The chain employs TRBV28 and TRBJ2-1; perhaps TRBD2 as D (6 bases). Germline V CDR1 and CDR2: MDHEN, SYDVKM. This CDR3 region has 17 residues. Trimming removed 2 bases from V and 2 bases from J, with 16 bases in between.

The rearrangement joins TRBV11-2 to TRBJ1-1; 7 positions match TRBD1. The V gene's germline CDR1 is SGHAT and CDR2 FQNNGV. Germline trimming cut 4 bases from V and 0 bases from J; bases unmatched to any gene: 14. CDR3 length: 18 amino acids. The CDR3 DNA reads as TGTGCCAGCAGCTGGACCGGGGGACAGCATATTATGAACACTGAAGCTTTCTTT. Encoded protein: CASSWTGGQHIMNTEAFF.

The gene calls are TRBV6-1 and TRBJ2-7; D tentatively fits TRBD1 or TRBD2 (5 bases each). This CDR3 spans 13 amino acids. Trimming left V 4 bases short and J 4 bases short, with 11 bases between. Germline V gene lookup returns CDR1 MNHNS and CDR2 SASEGT. CDR3: CASSVNGGYEQYF. The CDR3 DNA follows: TGTGCCAGCAGTGTGAATGGGGGATACGAGCAGTACTTC.

V gene TRBV27 combines with J gene TRBJ1-3; no firm D call. Germline assignment: CDR1 MNHEY and CDR2 SMNVEV (reference sequence). The germline V and J ends were trimmed by 6 bases and 0 bases, with 6 bases remaining between them. The CDR3 has 13 amino acids. The CDR3 protein is CASREGSGNTIYF. The CDR3 nucleotides are TGTGCCAGCAGGGAAGGCTCTGGAAACACCATATATTTT.

The J gene is TRBJ2-7, the V gene TRBV7-2, with 11 bases aligning to TRBD2. The CDR3 contains 19 residues. The V gene's germline CDR1 is SGHTA and CDR2 FQGNSA. V lost 5 bases, J lost 0 bases, and 15 bases stayed unmatched. The CDR3, as DNA: TGTGCCAGCAGCCCCCCGGGTAGCGGGAGGGCCTTTAGCTCCTACGAGCAGTACTTC. It codes for CASSPPGSGRAFSSYEQYF.

The chain couples TRBV21-1 to TRBJ2-2; the D call TRBD2 from the table was never checked on the DNA. TRBV21-1 counts as a pseudogene. The CDR3 covers 15 residues. This CDR3 reads CASSKVGSYTGELFF. CDR3 in DNA: TGTGCCAGCAGCAAGGTCGGGTCCTACACCGGGGAGCTGTTTTTT.

The chain uses TRBV28 and TRBJ1-2; 9 bases map to TRBD1. The ends lost 4 bases at V and 7 bases at J; junction bases unmatched: 13. This CDR3 contains 16 residues. Germline V gene lookup returns CDR1 MDHEN and CDR2 SYDVKM. The CDR3 loop reads CASSSGDRGCVGGYTF. The CDR3 nucleotides read TGTGCCAGCAGTTCTGGCGACAGGGGGTGTGTGGGTGGCTACACCTTC.

This chain joins TRBV28 and TRBJ2-7; TRBD1 matches 10 bases. The CDR3 has 14 residues. Germline assignment: CDR1 MDHEN and CDR2 SYDVKM. Trimming at V came to 4 bases and at J to 3 bases, leaving 3 bases not matched to a gene. This CDR3 is CASSSRTGGYEQYF. CDR3 DNA: TGTGCCAGCAGTTCCCGGACAGGGGGCTACGAGCAGTACTTC.

The chain carries TRBV6-6 and TRBJ2-1, with a possible D match to TRBD2 (5 bases). The germline CDR1 and CDR2 sequences are MNHNY and SVGAGI (reference sequence). The CDR3 is 15 residues long. V was cut by 0 bases and J by 3 bases, with 9 bases left in between. This CDR3 reads CASSYSAGIYNEQFF. Written as DNA, the CDR3 is TGTGCCAGCAGTTACTCTGCGGGTATCTACAATGAGCAGTTCTTC.

The V gene is TRBV9, the J gene TRBJ1-1; a possible D gene is TRBD1 (5 bases). The germline V gene has CDR1 SGDLS and CDR2 YYNGEE. Trimming stripped 3 bases from V and 8 bases from J, with 5 bases between. This CDR3 is 10 amino acids long. The CDR3, as DNA: TGTGCCAGCAGCGGGGGGGAAGCTTTCTTT. Protein sequence: CASSGGEAFF.